The 2 T cell receptor beta chains presented below share a single source sample, sequenced in a study of spatial heterogeneity in lung cancer. TCRdb passed the 5' RACE reads through MiXCR, listing each CDR3 protein once. This sample has 15,000 to 20,000 distinct CDR3 sequences, with roughly 6% found just once. Time point in this sample: sample taken at primary tumor resection. General study results and limits: How many expanded intratumoral alpha and beta TCRs were present tracked the tumor mutation count, which was a count of nonsynonymous mutations.

These receptors are not linked to any known antigen. Sequencing used lung tumor tissue, obtained at surgery. These receptors all come from a female donor with early-stage non-small cell lung cancer.

This chain uses TRBV9 with TRBJ1-2; no definite D call. CDR1 and CDR2 (germline): SGDLS, YYNGEE. V dropped 4 bases and J dropped 1 base, with 11 bases sitting between them. The CDR3 length is 14 residues. DNA of the CDR3: TGTGCCAGCAGCCCCACGGACGGTAACTATGGCTACACCTTC. This encodes CASSPTDGNYGYTF.

The sample holds many counts of this clonotype. CDR3 nucleotides: TGTGCCAGCAGTTCGTTCCGGGACAGCAAGATCAGAGCTTTCTTT. This gives the protein CASSSFRDSKIRAFF. The chain combines TRBV27 with TRBJ1-1; TRBD1 matches 7 bases. The trim removed 4 bases at V and 10 bases at J, leaving 15 bases unmatched. This CDR3 is 15 amino acids long. Germline V gene lookup returns CDR1 MNHEY and CDR2 SMNVEV (reference sequence).